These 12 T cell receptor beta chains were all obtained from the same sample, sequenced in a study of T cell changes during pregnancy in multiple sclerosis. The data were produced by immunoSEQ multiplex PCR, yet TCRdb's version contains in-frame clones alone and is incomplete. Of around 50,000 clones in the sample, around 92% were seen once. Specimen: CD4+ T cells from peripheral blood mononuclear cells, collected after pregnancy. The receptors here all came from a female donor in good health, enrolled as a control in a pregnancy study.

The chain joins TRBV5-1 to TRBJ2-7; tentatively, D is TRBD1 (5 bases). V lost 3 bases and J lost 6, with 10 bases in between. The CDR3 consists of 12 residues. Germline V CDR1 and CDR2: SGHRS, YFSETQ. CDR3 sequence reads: CASSSQGSEQYF. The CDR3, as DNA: TGCGCCAGCAGCTCCCAGGGATCCGAGCAGTACTTC. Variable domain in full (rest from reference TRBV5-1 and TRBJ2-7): KAGVTQTPRYLIKTRGQQVTLSCSPISGHRSVSWYQQTPGQGLQFLFEYFSETQRNKGNFPGRFSGRQFSNSRSEMNVSTLELGDSALYLCASSSQGSEQYFGPGTRLTVT.

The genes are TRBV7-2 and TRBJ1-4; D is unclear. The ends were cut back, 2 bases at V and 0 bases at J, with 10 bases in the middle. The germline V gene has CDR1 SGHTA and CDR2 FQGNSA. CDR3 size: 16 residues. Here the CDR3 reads CASSLISDTTNEKLFF. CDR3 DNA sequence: TGTGCCAGCAGCTTAATTTCCGACACAACTAATGAAAAACTGTTTTTT.

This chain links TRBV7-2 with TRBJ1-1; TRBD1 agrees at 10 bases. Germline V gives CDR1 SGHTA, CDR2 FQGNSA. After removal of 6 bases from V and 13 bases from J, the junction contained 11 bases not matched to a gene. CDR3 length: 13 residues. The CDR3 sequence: CASRVDRGSLGFF. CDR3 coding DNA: TGTGCCAGCAGGGTGGACAGGGGGAGTCTTGGTTTCTTT.

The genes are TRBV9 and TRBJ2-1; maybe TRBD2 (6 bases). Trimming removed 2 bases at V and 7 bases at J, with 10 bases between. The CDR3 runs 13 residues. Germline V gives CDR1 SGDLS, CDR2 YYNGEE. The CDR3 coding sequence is TGTGCCAGCAGCGTCCCTGCGGGGAATGAGCAGTTCTTC. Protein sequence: CASSVPAGNEQFF.

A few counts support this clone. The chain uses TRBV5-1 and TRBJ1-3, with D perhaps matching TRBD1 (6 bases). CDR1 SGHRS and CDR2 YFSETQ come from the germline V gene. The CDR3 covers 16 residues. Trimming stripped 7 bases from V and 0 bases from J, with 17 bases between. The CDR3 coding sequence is TGCGCCAGCTCCTGGGGGGGCGACAGCTCTGGAAACACCATATATTTT. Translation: CASSWGGDSSGNTIYF.

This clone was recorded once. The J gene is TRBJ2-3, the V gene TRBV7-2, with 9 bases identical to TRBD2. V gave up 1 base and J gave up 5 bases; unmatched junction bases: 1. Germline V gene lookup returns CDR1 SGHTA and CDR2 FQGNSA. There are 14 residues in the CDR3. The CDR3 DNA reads TGTGCCAGCAGCTTAGGTAGCGGGGGAGATACGCAGTATTTT. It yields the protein CASSLGSGGDTQYF.

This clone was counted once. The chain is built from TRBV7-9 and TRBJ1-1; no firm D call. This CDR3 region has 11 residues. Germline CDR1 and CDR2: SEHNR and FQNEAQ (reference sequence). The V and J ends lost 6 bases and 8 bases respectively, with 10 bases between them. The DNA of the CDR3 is TGTGCCAGCAGGGAGCCAGAAGAAGCTTTCTTT. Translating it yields CASREPEEAFF.

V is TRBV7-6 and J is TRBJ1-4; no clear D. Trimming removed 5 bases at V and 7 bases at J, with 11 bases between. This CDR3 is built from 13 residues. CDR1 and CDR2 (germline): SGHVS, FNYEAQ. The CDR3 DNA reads TGTGCCAGCAGCCCCAAGCCGGGTGAAAAACTGTTTTTT. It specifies CASSPKPGEKLFF.

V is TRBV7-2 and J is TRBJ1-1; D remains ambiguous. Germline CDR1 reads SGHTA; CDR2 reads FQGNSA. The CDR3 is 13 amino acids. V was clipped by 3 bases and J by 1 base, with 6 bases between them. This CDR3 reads CASSFGRNTEAFF. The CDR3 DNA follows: TGTGCCAGCAGCTTCGGTAGGAACACTGAAGCTTTCTTT.

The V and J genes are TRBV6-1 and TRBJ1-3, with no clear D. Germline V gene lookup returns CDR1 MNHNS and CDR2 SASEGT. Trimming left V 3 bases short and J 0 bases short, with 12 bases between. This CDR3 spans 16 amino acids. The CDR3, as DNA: TGTGCCAGCAGTGATGGTCGGTTCATCTCTGGAAACACCATATATTTT. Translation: CASSDGRFISGNTIYF.

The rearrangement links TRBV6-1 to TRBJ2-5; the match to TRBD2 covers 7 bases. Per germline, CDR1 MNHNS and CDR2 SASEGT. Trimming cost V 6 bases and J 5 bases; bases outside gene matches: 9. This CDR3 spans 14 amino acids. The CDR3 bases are TGTGCCAGCAGGGGAGCGGGGTGGCGCGAGACCCAGTACTTC. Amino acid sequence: CASRGAGWRETQYF.

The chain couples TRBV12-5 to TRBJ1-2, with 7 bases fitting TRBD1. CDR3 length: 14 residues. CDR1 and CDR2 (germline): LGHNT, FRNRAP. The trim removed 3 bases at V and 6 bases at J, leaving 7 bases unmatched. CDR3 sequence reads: CASGLGTGVHGYTF. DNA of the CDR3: TGTGCTAGTGGTTTAGGAACAGGGGTACATGGCTACACCTTC.